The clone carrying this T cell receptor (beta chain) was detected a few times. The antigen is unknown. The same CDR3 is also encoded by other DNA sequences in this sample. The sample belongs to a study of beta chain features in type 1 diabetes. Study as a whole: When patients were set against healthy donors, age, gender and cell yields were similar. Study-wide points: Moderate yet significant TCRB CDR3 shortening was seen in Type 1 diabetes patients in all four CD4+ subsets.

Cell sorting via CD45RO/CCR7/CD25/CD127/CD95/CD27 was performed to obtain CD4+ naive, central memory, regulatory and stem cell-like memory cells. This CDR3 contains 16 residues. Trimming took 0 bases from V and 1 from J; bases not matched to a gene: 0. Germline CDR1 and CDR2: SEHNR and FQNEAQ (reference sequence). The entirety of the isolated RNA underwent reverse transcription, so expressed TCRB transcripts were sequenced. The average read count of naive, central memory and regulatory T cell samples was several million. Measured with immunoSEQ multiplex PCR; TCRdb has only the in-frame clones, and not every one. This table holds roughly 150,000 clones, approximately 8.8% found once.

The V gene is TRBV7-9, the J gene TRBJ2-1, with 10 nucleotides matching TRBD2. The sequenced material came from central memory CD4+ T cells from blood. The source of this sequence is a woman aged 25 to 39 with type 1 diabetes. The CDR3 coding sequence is TGTGCCAGCAGCTTAGCACTAGCGGGATCCTACAATGAGCAGTTCTTC. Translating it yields CASSLALAGSYNEQFF.